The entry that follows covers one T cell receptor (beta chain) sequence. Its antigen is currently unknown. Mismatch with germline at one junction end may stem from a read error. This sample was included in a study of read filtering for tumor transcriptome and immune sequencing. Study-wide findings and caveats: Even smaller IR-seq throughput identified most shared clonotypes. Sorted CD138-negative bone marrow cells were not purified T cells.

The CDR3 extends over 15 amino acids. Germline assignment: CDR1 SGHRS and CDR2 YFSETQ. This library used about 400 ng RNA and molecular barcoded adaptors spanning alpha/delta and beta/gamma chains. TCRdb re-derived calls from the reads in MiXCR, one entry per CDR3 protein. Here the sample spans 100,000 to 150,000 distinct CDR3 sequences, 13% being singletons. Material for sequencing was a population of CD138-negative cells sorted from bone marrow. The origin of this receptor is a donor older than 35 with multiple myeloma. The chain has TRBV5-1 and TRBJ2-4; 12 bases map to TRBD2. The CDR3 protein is CASRRLAGAKNIRYF. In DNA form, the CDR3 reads TGCGCCAGCAGGAGACTAGCGGGAGCCAAAAACATTCGGTACTTC.